These 18 T cell receptor beta chains came from one sample sequenced in a study of shared clonotypes between healthy human individuals (TCRdb year 2020). Libraries were constructed by the immunoSEQ multiplex PCR assay. Sourced from immuneACCESS, this table was stored by TCRdb with only in-frame sequences that have V and J called. A share of the clones is absent; for the studies checked, an unresolved V gene accounts for under half, and the remainder has no known explanation. The sample contains a few million clones, about 92% of them found a single time. Under 0.45% of the sample belongs to the ten largest clones. The specimen was naive CD4+ T cells from PBMCs. According to the study, the label for this sample's cell subset or site signals: CD45RA+ positively selected. All receptors come from a man younger than 35 in good health. Some clones in this sample may be carry-over from other donors' samples.

The chain employs TRBV6-1 and TRBJ1-5; D is unresolved. The CDR3 has 15 amino acids. Deletions cut 7 bases from V and 6 bases from J, with 19 bases between. Germline-derived CDR1 and CDR2 are MNHNS and SASEGT. CDR3 DNA: TGTGCCAGCACTATTGACGGGAACCCCCTTCAGCCCCAGCATTTT. Its protein is CASTIDGNPLQPQHF.

V and J are TRBV19 and TRBJ2-7; 7 bases align to TRBD2. Germline CDR1 LNHDA, CDR2 SQIVND (reference sequence). This CDR3 is built from 15 residues. J gave up 5 bases and V 3 bases, and 10 bases lay outside the gene matches. DNA for the CDR3: TGTGCCAGTAGTATGGAAGCGGGATTATACCACGAGCAGTACTTC. Translation: CASSMEAGLYHEQYF.

Remarks on this clone: Additional DNA sequences in this sample encode the identical CDR3. The chain links TRBV5-1 to TRBJ2-7; TRBD1 agrees at 7 bases. The CDR3 has 14 amino acids. J gave up 2 bases and V 4 bases, and 6 bases lay outside the gene matches. CDR1 and CDR2 from the germline V gene are SGHRS and YFSETQ. CDR3 residues: CASSLGDSTYEQYF. CDR3 coding DNA: TGCGCCAGCAGCCTGGGGGACAGCACCTACGAGCAGTACTTC.

V is TRBV2 and J is TRBJ1-2; 7 bases agree with TRBD1. Germline V gene data show CDR1 as SNHLY and CDR2 as FYNNEI. CDR3 length: 16 residues. J was trimmed by 1 base and V by 4 bases; bases with no gene match: 9. The CDR3 loop reads CASSAYRGASNYGYTF. The DNA for the CDR3 is TGTGCCAGCAGTGCCTACAGGGGCGCGAGTAACTATGGCTACACCTTC.

On this clone: The same CDR3 also results from other DNA sequences found in this sample. The rearrangement links TRBV5-6 to TRBJ2-7; D might be TRBD1 (5 bases). V was trimmed by 0 bases and J by 2 bases, leaving 6 bases between them. This CDR3 region has 13 residues. Germline V gene lookup returns CDR1 SGHDT and CDR2 YYEEEE. The CDR3 sequence is CASSLDRTYEQYF. The CDR3 bases are TGTGCCAGCAGCTTGGACAGGACCTACGAGCAGTACTTC. The full variable domain, its missing parts supplied by reference TRBV5-6 and TRBJ2-7, is DAGVTQSPTHLIKTRGQQVTLRCSPKSGHDTVSWYQQALGQGPQFIFQYYEEEERQRGNFPDRFSGHQFPNYSSELNVNALLLGDSALYLCASSLDRTYEQYFGPGTRLTVT.

V usage is TRBV19 and J usage is TRBJ2-2; D is unclear. The CDR3 consists of 13 residues. CDR1 is LNHDA, CDR2 SQIVND, per germline (reference sequence). V was cut by 6 bases and J by 0 bases, with 5 bases left in between. CDR3 amino acids: CASSPTNTGELFF. In DNA, the CDR3 is TGTGCCAGTAGCCCCACGAACACCGGGGAGCTGTTTTTT.

The gene calls are TRBV9 and TRBJ2-7; tentative D call: TRBD2 (5 bases). The CDR3 length is 16 residues. Germline V gene sequence: CDR1 SGDLS, CDR2 YYNGEE. The V gene lost 0 bases and the J gene lost 2 bases, with 15 bases spanning the gap. The CDR3 bases are TGTGCCAGCAGCGTAGACGGGGTGTACGGAACCTACGAGCAGTACTTC. Its translation: CASSVDGVYGTYEQYF.

The chain employs TRBV28 and TRBJ1-1, with D possibly matching TRBD1 (6 bases). V was trimmed by 5 bases and J by 6 bases, leaving 16 bases between them. Germline CDR1 MDHEN, CDR2 SYDVKM. CDR3 size: 14 residues. CDR3 sequence: CASSQFGGLAEAFF. CDR3 nucleotides: TGTGCCAGCAGTCAGTTTGGGGGCCTCGCTGAAGCTTTCTTT.

For this clone: A junction boundary mismatches the germline segment, possibly from a read error. This sequence joins TRBV27 and TRBJ2-1, with TRBD1 matching 9 bases. Germline lookup yields CDR1 MNHEY and CDR2 SMNVEV (reference sequence). The CDR3 consists of 16 residues. In nucleotides, the CDR3 is TGTGCCAGCAGTCTATCGCCGGGACAGGGTTCCCATGAGCAGTTCTTC. Translation: CASSLSPGQGSHEQFF.

The rearrangement uses TRBV7-3 and TRBJ2-5, with TRBD2 identical over 8 bases. Germline CDR1 and CDR2: SGHTA and FQGTGA. V gave up 1 base and J gave up 2 bases; unmatched junction bases: 3. This CDR3 has 15 amino acids. In DNA, the CDR3 is TGTGCCAGCAGCTTAAAAGGACTAGCACAAGAGACCCAGTACTTC. Amino acids: CASSLKGLAQETQYF.

The chain combines TRBV28 with TRBJ2-1, with 7 bases lining up with TRBD2. The CDR3 runs to 16 residues. Germline CDR1 reads MDHEN; CDR2 reads SYDVKM. V was clipped by 4 bases and J by 8 bases; unmatched bases: 14. CDR3 loop: CASSSLAASIGYEQFF. As DNA, the CDR3 is TGTGCCAGCAGTTCCCTAGCGGCCTCAATCGGCTATGAGCAGTTCTTC.

The chain couples TRBV5-1 to TRBJ2-7, with D maybe TRBD2 (5 bases). Trimming cost V 3 bases and J 0 bases, with 10 bases left between them. This CDR3 is 14 amino acids long. Germline values: CDR1 SGHRS, CDR2 YFSETQ. CDR3 protein: CASSSGDYSYEQYF. CDR3 nucleotides: TGCGCCAGCAGCTCCGGGGATTACTCCTACGAGCAGTACTTC.

The CDR3 coding sequence is TGTGCCAGCACCACAATATCGGGGGCTGAGCAGTTCTTC. Protein sequence: CASTTISGAEQFF. The chain has TRBV5-4 and TRBJ2-1, with D possibly being TRBD1 or TRBD2 (6 bases each). With 6 bases removed from V and 9 bases from J, the gap between germline ends came to 16 bases. Germline CDR1 reads SGHNT; CDR2 reads YYREEE (reference sequence). CDR3 size: 13 residues.

The gene calls are TRBV15 and TRBJ1-4, with D uncertain. This CDR3 has 16 residues. Germline lookup yields CDR1 LNHNV and CDR2 YYDKDF (reference sequence). Trimming cost V 5 bases and J 1 base, with 14 bases left between them. The chain's CDR3 is CATSPHMRGTNEKLFF. CDR3 in DNA: TGTGCCACCAGCCCCCACATGCGGGGAACTAATGAAAAACTGTTTTTT.

The chain has TRBV5-4 and TRBJ1-2; the match to TRBD1 covers 7 bases. The CDR3 runs to 13 residues. The V gene's germline CDR1 is SGHNT and CDR2 YYREEE (reference sequence). J was trimmed by 2 bases and V by 4 bases; bases with no gene match: 2. CDR3 amino acids: CASSVGQNYGYTF. DNA for the CDR3: TGTGCCAGCAGCGTGGGACAGAACTATGGCTACACCTTC.

This chain connects TRBV9 to TRBJ1-1; weak D call: TRBD1 (6 bases). The V gene's germline CDR1 is SGDLS and CDR2 YYNGEE. The CDR3 runs to 15 residues. V shed 3 bases and J shed 0 bases, with 12 bases lying between them. CDR3 residues: CASSATGHLNTEAFF. CDR3 DNA: TGTGCCAGCAGCGCCACGGGACACCTGAACACTGAAGCTTTCTTT.

Turning to this clone: The identical CDR3 is also encoded by other nucleotide sequences in the sample. The CDR3 nucleotides are TGCGCCAGCAGCCAAGCAGGGGGCGGGGGGGAGACCCAGTACTTC. Its protein is CASSQAGGGGETQYF. The rearrangement uses TRBV4-1 and TRBJ2-5; D possibly matches TRBD1 or TRBD2 (8 bases each). This CDR3 has 15 amino acids. Between the trimmed V and J ends, which lost 1 base and 5 bases, there was a span of 14 bases. CDR1 MGHRA and CDR2 YSYEKL come from the germline V gene.

V gene TRBV4-1 combines with J gene TRBJ1-1; TRBD1 agrees at 8 bases. The ends lost 3 bases at V and 3 bases at J; junction bases unmatched: 12. This CDR3 comprises 17 residues. Germline loops: CDR1 MGHRA, CDR2 YSYEKL. This chain's CDR3 is CASSQWTGNVGDTEAFF. The CDR3 DNA reads TGCGCCAGCAGCCAGTGGACAGGGAACGTAGGAGACACTGAAGCTTTCTTT.